This paragraph reports one T cell receptor beta chain. The antigen this receptor binds is unknown. The record has no base qualities; no much larger clone is one base away. The immunoSEQ Assay, a bias-controlled multiplex PCR, was used to amplify TCRbeta CDR3 regions from genomic DNA. The authors' analysis ran thus. The number of nucleated cells in each sample was estimated from the amplification of reference gene primers within the assay. To quantify the absolute abundance of each unique TCRbeta CDR3 rearrangement, sequence reads were collapsed and filtered. Productive Simpson clonality was computed per sample as the square root of Simpson's diversity index over productive rearrangements. Held by TCRdb, this immuneACCESS table contains in-frame sequences only and omits some clones. Under half of the omission traces to an unresolved V gene where checked; the cause of the rest is unknown. V, J and clone size are taken as reported in that table, and D and trimming were inferred from the DNA itself. In all, the sample holds tens of thousands of clones, and roughly 90% of those were seen once. The ten most abundant clones make up approximately 41% of the sample.

Whole blood was collected in K2EDTA tubes by collaborating institutions according to the institutions' own protocols. For TCRbeta analysis, collaborators shipped samples as frozen whole blood, isolated PBMCs, or DNA extracted from either of those sample types. These data come from a study of blood T cell repertoires in COVID-19 (dated by TCRdb to 2018 to 2020). Regarding the study in general: The collaborator samples originated in the United States, Italy and Spain and spanned the acute and convalescent phases of COVID-19. The prospective study material was composed of cDNA or gDNA derived from T cells, B-cell-depleted T cells, or PBMCs. A freely available public database, intended as a resource for researchers studying the immune response to SARS-CoV-2, is where the repertoires were released. Nearly every sample came with metadata listing a de-identified subject ID, COVID-19 status, age in years and sex. HLA class I and class II types, where available, came from metadata supplied by the sample provider rather than from assay-based typing. Samples came from the ongoing ImmuneRACE study (first 160 participants) plus 1,254 subjects from 6 global collaborators. The dataset comprised deeply sampled blood TCRbeta repertoires from subjects exposed to, actively infected with, or recovered from COVID-19.

V and J are truncated by 0 bases and 0 bases respectively, leaving an intervening sequence of 10 bases. CDR1 SGHRS and CDR2 YFSETQ were looked up in the germline V gene. Taken from cysteine to phenylalanine, the CDR3 has 15 residues. Of the read, only the CDR3 DNA is kept; its 45 bases are in frame from base 1. Overall study results and their limits: The quantity of clinical and demographic metadata differed by source and by participant and was supplied without curation.

The source material was peripheral blood. The chain is assembled from TRBV5-1 and TRBJ2-7; perhaps TRBD1 is the D gene, with 6 bases matching. This TCR derives from a man aged 60 to 75 with active or convalescent COVID-19. CDR3 reads: CASSLGSGASYEQYF. The DNA is as follows: TGCGCCAGCAGCTTGGGGTCAGGGGCCTCCTACGAGCAGTACTTC.